This T cell receptor beta chain appears in the sequencing data of a study of OX40 agonist ivuxolimab in advanced cancers. Study overall: The dose-escalation cohort was around 83% male, with a mean age of 60 years, ranging about 23 to 79.

Clones were sequenced by immunoSEQ multiplex PCR, and TCRdb holds only the in-frame ones, with some missing. The sample includes 77,000 or so clones, 85% to 90% seen only once; the top ten take roughly 2.2%. People who had autoimmune disease history or systemic immunosuppression were excluded. Sampling times: baseline, cycle 4 day 1, cycle 7 day 1. The sample holds one count of this clone. Its specificity is not known. Study-level results: Clonal expansion was seen in CD4+ and CD8+ blood T cells by week 6 at 0.1 to 3.0 mg/kg.

The clonotype originates from an adult with an advanced solid tumor such as melanoma, head and neck, liver or kidney cancer. This specimen was CD4+ or CD8+ T cells sorted from blood, taken in a trial of the OX40 agonist ivuxolimab.

The DNA of the CDR3 is TGCAGCGTTGAGGCCGGGACTTACGAGCAGTACTTC. Protein sequence: CSVEAGTYEQYF. The chain combines TRBV29-1 with TRBJ2-7; D is possibly TRBD2 (6 bases). In germline, CDR1 is SQVTM, CDR2 ANQGSEA. Trimming left V 3 bases short and J 4 bases short, with 10 bases between. The CDR3 is 12 amino acids.